What follows are 8 T cell receptor beta chains derived from one specimen sequenced in a study of blood T cell repertoires in COVID-19. Measured with immunoSEQ multiplex PCR; TCRdb has only the in-frame clones, and not every one. The sample includes just over 300,000 clones, nearly 90% of them seen just once. Specimen: PBMCs or T cells enriched from blood (not recorded which). The receptors here all came from a young woman with acute COVID-19.

The rearrangement links TRBV2 to TRBJ1-1; TRBD1 is a possible D gene (6 bases). This CDR3 spans 13 amino acids. Germline values: CDR1 SNHLY, CDR2 FYNNEI. Trimming cost V 1 base and J 6 bases, with 9 bases left between them. The DNA of the CDR3 is TGTGCCAGCAGTGAAGTAGGGGGAGCTGAAGCTTTCTTT. Its protein is CASSEVGGAEAFF. The full variable domain, its missing parts supplied by reference TRBV2 and TRBJ1-1, is EPEVTQTPSHQVTQMGQEVILRCVPISNHLYFYWYRQILGQKVEFLVSFYNNEISEKSEIFDDQFSVERPDGSNFTLKIRSTKLEDSAMYFCASSEVGGAEAFFGQGTRLTVV.

The chain carries TRBV12-3 or TRBV12-4 and TRBJ2-7; the D gene is possibly TRBD2 (5 bases). This CDR3 is built from 13 residues. The ends were cut back, 5 bases at V and 6 bases at J, with 14 bases in the middle. The CDR3, as DNA: TGTGCCAGCAGTACCACTAGTTCCGCCGAGCAGTACTTC. This encodes CASSTTSSAEQYF.

The chain uses TRBV7-9 and TRBJ2-1, with D possibly TRBD2 on 5 matching bases. Trimming cost V 1 base and J 7 bases, with 11 bases left between them. Germline loops: CDR1 SEHNR, CDR2 FQNEAQ (reference sequence). The CDR3 loop spans 14 amino acids. CDR3 DNA: TGTGCCAGCAGCTTAGATGGGCCGGGGAATGAGCAGTTCTTC. Translating gives CASSLDGPGNEQFF. The full variable domain, completed using reference TRBV7-9 and TRBJ2-1, is DTGVSQNPRHKITKRGQNVTFRCDPISEHNRLYWYRQTLGQGPEFLTYFQNEAQLEKSRLLSDRFSAERPKGSFSTLEIQRTEQGDSAMYLCASSLDGPGNEQFFGPGTRLTVL.

The chain uses TRBV14 and TRBJ2-7; TRBD2 is a possible D gene (6 bases). Germline CDR1 reads SGHDN; CDR2 reads FVKESK. The V and J ends lost 4 bases and 3 bases respectively, with 19 bases between them. The CDR3 runs to 16 residues. The CDR3 loop is CASSPGREFRGYEQYF. Written as DNA, the CDR3 is TGTGCCAGCAGCCCCGGCCGGGAGTTCCGGGGCTACGAGCAGTACTTC.

This clone occurred once. The chain combines TRBV7-9 with TRBJ1-4, with D uncertain. Germline V CDR1 and CDR2: SEHNR, FQNEAQ (reference sequence). V was pared by 5 bases and J by 8 bases, with 15 bases between. The CDR3 sequence is 14 residues long. CDR3 amino acids: CASSRGDSREKLFF. In DNA form, the CDR3 reads TGTGCCAGCAGCCGGGGAGACTCGAGGGAAAAACTGTTTTTT.

The gene calls are TRBV5-8 and TRBJ2-7; 7 nucleotides match TRBD2. Germline V CDR1 and CDR2: SGHTS, YDEGEE. This CDR3 spans 15 amino acids. The V gene end was trimmed by 4 bases and the J gene end by 0 bases; junction bases not matched to a gene: 7. The CDR3 coding sequence is TGTGCCAGCAGCCTAAGACTAGCCTCCTCCTACGAGCAGTACTTC. It is translated as CASSLRLASSYEQYF.

The chain combines TRBV9 with TRBJ1-5; possible D gene TRBD1, 5 bases. The length of the CDR3 is 16 residues. From germline, CDR1 is SGDLS and CDR2 YYNGEE. Trimming pared 3 bases from V and 2 bases from J, leaving 15 bases between. The CDR3 is CASSALSGGGNQPQHF. In DNA form, the CDR3 reads TGTGCCAGCAGCGCTCTATCGGGAGGGGGCAATCAGCCCCAGCATTTT.

This chain links TRBV20-1 with TRBJ2-1; a possible D gene is TRBD2 (6 bases). Germline-derived CDR1 and CDR2 are DFQATT and SNEGSKA (reference sequence). The germline V and J ends were trimmed by 6 bases and 9 bases, with 12 bases remaining between them. This CDR3 spans 11 amino acids. CDR3 sequence (DNA): TGCAGTGCCTATAGGAGGGGTGAGCAGTTCTTC. Protein sequence: CSAYRRGEQFF.